Following are 14 T cell receptor beta chains from one sample sequenced in a study of response to subunit inactivated influenza vaccine. Via MiXCR, TCRdb re-called the RT-PCR reads, giving one row per CDR3 protein. In the table there are over 450,000 distinct CDR3 sequences, 10% to 15% of which are singletons. Sequenced material: PBMCs from blood, taken 35 to 45 days after vaccination. These receptors all come from a man aged 50-60 years who received an inactivated influenza vaccine.

V and J are TRBV6-1 and TRBJ2-7; 9 bases line up with TRBD1. CDR3 size: 15 residues. J was trimmed by 9 bases and V by 6 bases; bases with no gene match: 15. In germline, CDR1 is MNHNS, CDR2 SASEGT. The CDR3 loop reads CASREGQGTAERQYF. CDR3 nucleotide sequence: TGTGCCAGCAGGGAGGGACAGGGCACGGCCGAGAGGCAGTACTTC.

Many counts were recorded for this clonotype. The chain joins TRBV5-1 to TRBJ2-7; 9 bases align to TRBD1. The CDR3 covers 13 residues. V lost 5 bases and J lost 3; bases outside the gene matches: 3. Germline CDR1 and CDR2: SGHRS and YFSETQ. The CDR3 is CASRQGQGYEQYF. CDR3 nucleotides: TGCGCCAGCAGGCAGGGACAGGGCTACGAGCAGTACTTC.

This clonotype was seen only once. One end of the junction varies from germline; a read error may be responsible. The V and J genes are TRBV7-2 and TRBJ2-5; D may be TRBD2 (6 bases). CDR3 length: 13 residues. Germline CDR1 and CDR2: SGHTA and FQGNSA. The CDR3 DNA sequence: TGTGCCAGCAGCTTAGGGGTTCGGGAGACCCACTACTTC. Its translation: CASSLGVRETHYF.

The rearrangement joins TRBV6-5 to TRBJ2-7; no reliable D call. Trimming removed 6 bases from V and 5 bases from J, with 11 bases in between. The CDR3 is 12 residues long. Germline V gene data show CDR1 as MNHEY and CDR2 as SVGAGI. This CDR3 is CASSSFWDEQYF. CDR3 DNA sequence: TGTGCCAGCAGCTCTTTCTGGGACGAGCAGTACTTC.

About this clonotype: A much bigger clone sits one base away, suggesting this may be a read error. J is TRBJ2-3 and V is TRBV14; 12 bases agree with TRBD2. The CDR3 is 15 residues long. The germline gives CDR1 SGHDN, CDR2 FVKESK. Trimming cost V 2 bases and J 4 bases; bases outside gene matches: 1. The CDR3 sequence is CASSQLAGGADTQYF. In DNA, the CDR3 is TGTGCCAGCAGCCAACTAGCGGGGGGGGCAGATACGCAGTATTTT.

V and J are TRBV7-6 and TRBJ2-3, with D maybe TRBD2 (6 bases). The germline V and J ends were trimmed by 5 bases and 2 bases, with 14 bases remaining between them. Looked up from germline, CDR1 is SGHVS and CDR2 is FNYEAQ. The CDR3 extends over 15 amino acids. CDR3 amino acids: CASSPEQDYTDTQYF. The CDR3, as DNA: TGTGCCAGCAGCCCCGAACAGGACTACACAGATACGCAGTATTTT.

This clonotype has only a few counts. The chain employs TRBV7-8 and TRBJ2-7; 15 positions agree with TRBD2. The trim removed 1 base at V and 2 bases at J, leaving 3 bases unmatched. The CDR3 spans 17 residues. Germline CDR1 is SGHVS and CDR2 is FQNEAQ. CDR3 region: CASSLGTSGRAPYEQYF. The CDR3 DNA sequence: TGTGCCAGCAGCTTAGGGACTAGCGGGAGGGCCCCCTACGAGCAGTACTTC.

The chain joins TRBV3-1 to TRBJ2-7; the D gene could be TRBD1 or TRBD2 (5 bases each). The V end lost 0 bases, the J end lost 4 bases, and 16 bases lay between the germline ends. The CDR3 has 16 amino acids. Germline V gene data show CDR1 as LGHDT and CDR2 as YNNKEL (reference sequence). The CDR3 sequence: CASSQDEGRRIYEQYF. CDR3 coding DNA: TGTGCCAGCAGCCAAGATGAGGGGCGACGAATTTACGAGCAGTACTTC.

About this clonotype itself: The junction does not match germline at one end; this may be a read error. This chain connects TRBV7-8 to TRBJ1-1; D is perhaps TRBD1 (5 bases). This CDR3 is 14 amino acids long. In germline, CDR1 is SGHVS, CDR2 FQNEAQ. The CDR3 nucleotides read TGTGCCAGCAGACAACAGGAGCTGAACACTGTAGCTTTCTTT. It is translated as CASRQQELNTVAFF.

This clonotype was found a few times. The chain joins TRBV10-3 to TRBJ2-3; D not certain. V shed 2 bases and J shed 0 bases, with 3 bases lying between them. Germline-derived CDR1 and CDR2 are ENHRY and SYGVKD. The CDR3 totals 13 residues. CDR3: CAISEPSTDTQYF. CDR3 coding DNA: TGTGCCATCAGTGAGCCAAGCACAGATACGCAGTATTTT.

This chain links TRBV28 with TRBJ1-1; the match to TRBD1 covers 7 bases. V lost 5 bases, J lost 2 bases, and 8 bases stayed unmatched. This CDR3 has 15 amino acids. CDR1 and CDR2 from the germline V gene are MDHEN and SYDVKM. The CDR3 sequence: CASSPGDRENTEAFF. CDR3 coding DNA: TGTGCCAGCAGTCCCGGGGACAGAGAAAACACTGAAGCTTTCTTT.

The sample holds many counts of this clonotype. This chain uses TRBV5-1 with TRBJ2-1; 11 positions agree with TRBD1. The V gene's germline CDR1 is SGHRS and CDR2 YFSETQ. The CDR3 extends over 15 amino acids. V shed 5 bases and J 5 bases; nucleotides not matched to a gene: 6. CDR3 sequence: CASRERTGGNNEQFF. The CDR3 bases are TGCGCCAGCAGGGAAAGGACAGGGGGCAACAATGAGCAGTTCTTC. Looking up the rest from reference TRBV5-1 and TRBJ2-1 gives the full variable domain: KAGVTQTPRYLIKTRGQQVTLSCSPISGHRSVSWYQQTPGQGLQFLFEYFSETQRNKGNFPGRFSGRQFSNSRSEMNVSTLELGDSALYLCASRERTGGNNEQFFGPGTRLTVL.

This clonotype was counted a few times. J is TRBJ2-3 and V is TRBV12-3 or TRBV12-4; D ambiguous. V was pared by 0 bases and J by 5 bases, with 9 bases between. This CDR3 is 14 amino acids long. The CDR3 loop reads CASSLAFLGDTQYF. CDR3 bases: TGTGCCAGCAGTTTAGCTTTTTTAGGAGATACGCAGTATTTT.

The chain is built from TRBV10-2 and TRBJ1-6, with D unresolved. Trimming stripped 0 bases from V and 9 bases from J, with 12 bases between. Germline lookup yields CDR1 WSHSY and CDR2 SAAADI. CDR3 size: 15 residues. The CDR3 region is CASSESWTKGSPLHF. The CDR3 DNA sequence: TGCGCCAGCAGTGAGTCATGGACCAAGGGTTCACCCCTCCACTTT.